Listed below are T cell receptor beta chains from one sample, sequenced in a study of blood T cells in healthy people across ages. MiXCR was run by TCRdb on the 5' RACE reads, yielding one entry per CDR3 protein. This table holds nearly 800,000 distinct CDR3 sequences, 25% found once. The same data also went into a second study, on T cells of mothers and their children.

The sample comprised blood. The receptor set was obtained from a boy aged 5-17 years in good health. The CDR3 runs from the conserved cysteine through the conserved F or W. D genes are given only for firm matches. Clone size is stated in some rows and not others, as once, few, many or a class when expanded.

size: few; J: TRBJ1-6; D: TRBD1; V: TRBV2; DNA: TGTGCCAGCACCCGGGACAGCTCCTATAATTCACCCCTCCACTTT; CDR3: CASTRDSSYNSPLHF
size: few; J: TRBJ1-5; D: .; V: TRBV21-1; DNA: TGTGCCAGCAGCAGGGGCCTGGCTGGCAATCAGCCCCAGCATTTT; CDR3: CASSRGLAGNQPQHF
size: .; J: TRBJ2-3; D: TRBD2; V: TRBV3-1; DNA: TGTGCCAGCAGCTCTGGCTGGACTAGGACAGATACGCAGTATTTT; CDR3: CASSSGWTRTDTQYF
size: .; J: TRBJ1-2; D: TRBD1; V: TRBV15; DNA: TGTGCCACCAGCACAGTACCGGGACAGGGGGCCCTGAACTATGGCTACACCTTC; CDR3: CATSTVPGQGALNYGYTF
size: .; J: TRBJ2-1; D: TRBD2; V: TRBV12-3/TRBV12-4; DNA: TGTGCCAGCAGTCTAGGACTAGCGGGAGAAGAGCAGTTCTTC; CDR3: CASSLGLAGEEQFF
size: .; J: TRBJ2-7; D: .; V: TRBV7-9; DNA: TGTGCCAGCAGCCGGGACTGGTACGAGCAGTACTTC; CDR3: CASSRDWYEQYF
size: few; J: TRBJ2-7; D: .; V: TRBV4-3; DNA: TGCGCCAGCAGCCAAGATGAGGCAGGGGAAGCCTACGAGCAGTACTTC; CDR3: CASSQDEAGEAYEQYF
size: few; J: TRBJ2-5; D: TRBD2; V: TRBV27; DNA: TGTGCCAGCAGTCCTCTAGCGGGATTCCAAGAGACCCAGTACTTC; CDR3: CASSPLAGFQETQYF
size: few; J: TRBJ2-7; D: .; V: TRBV7-9; DNA: TGTGCCAGCAGCTCCGGACCTACCCCCTACGAGCAGTACTTC; CDR3: CASSSGPTPYEQYF
size: few; J: TRBJ2-1; D: TRBD1; V: TRBV6-5; DNA: TGTGCCAGCAGTTACTCTGGACAGGGGGCGGACAATGAGCAGTTCTTC; CDR3: CASSYSGQGADNEQFF
size: many; J: TRBJ2-5; D: .; V: TRBV11-2; DNA: TGTGCCAGCAGCCTAGGGGCGGGAGAGACCCAGTACTTC; CDR3: CASSLGAGETQYF
size: few; J: TRBJ2-7; D: .; V: TRBV6-5; DNA: TGTGCCAGCAGTCCACTCTCCCCAACCTACGAGCAGTACTTC; CDR3: CASSPLSPTYEQYF
size: few; J: TRBJ1-5; D: .; V: TRBV6-5; DNA: TGTGCCAGCCGACATGGGGGAAGCAATCAGCCCCAGCATTTT; CDR3: CASRHGGSNQPQHF
size: .; J: TRBJ2-3; D: TRBD2; V: TRBV6-4; DNA: TGTGCCAGCAGTGAACTAGCGGGAGTCGGAGATACGCAGTATTTT; CDR3: CASSELAGVGDTQYF
size: many; J: TRBJ2-1; D: .; V: TRBV11-2; DNA: TGTGCCAGCAGCTTAGCAGGGACCAATGAGCAGTTCTTC; CDR3: CASSLAGTNEQFF
size: few; J: TRBJ2-5; D: .; V: TRBV20-1; DNA: TGCAGTGCTAGATATGGGGCAGCTCAAGAGACCCAGTACTTC; CDR3: CSARYGAAQETQYF
size: .; J: TRBJ2-3; D: TRBD2; V: TRBV6-6; DNA: TGTGCCAGCAGTTACGTGACTAGCGGACGCACAGATACGCAGTATTTT; CDR3: CASSYVTSGRTDTQYF
size: few; J: TRBJ1-6; D: .; V: TRBV12-3/TRBV12-4; DNA: TGTGCCAGCAGTTTAAGGGCAGGGGAGGATTCACCCCTCCACTTT; CDR3: CASSLRAGEDSPLHF
size: many; J: TRBJ2-7; D: .; V: TRBV7-9; DNA: TGCGCCAGCAGCCGAGCCTCCTACGAGCAGTACTTC; CDR3: CASSRASYEQYF
size: few; J: TRBJ2-5; D: .; V: TRBV9; DNA: TGTGCCAGCAGCGTGGGACCGCAAGAGACCCAGTACTTC; CDR3: CASSVGPQETQYF
size: .; J: TRBJ2-7; D: .; V: TRBV2; DNA: TGTGCCAGCAGTCGGGATCGTGGCGGGGTCGAGCAGTACTTC; CDR3: CASSRDRGGVEQYF
size: few; J: TRBJ2-7; D: TRBD1; V: TRBV7-2; DNA: TGTGCCAGCAGCTCCCTTGGGCGGACAGGAGCCTACGAGCAGTACTTC; CDR3: CASSSLGRTGAYEQYF
size: few; J: TRBJ2-3; D: TRBD2; V: TRBV24-1; DNA: TGTGCCACCAGTGATTTGCGAGGACAGGAGTCAAGGACTAGCGGGAGCGCAGATACGCAGTATTTT; CDR3: CATSDLRGQESRTSGSADTQYF
size: few; J: TRBJ1-1; D: .; V: TRBV11-2; DNA: TGTGCCAGCAGCCAGATGGGACAAGTGAACACTGAAGCTTTCTTT; CDR3: CASSQMGQVNTEAFF
size: .; J: TRBJ1-4; D: .; V: TRBV12-3/TRBV12-4; DNA: TGTGCCAGCAGTTTAGGCAGCCCAATTAATGAAAAACTGTTTTTT; CDR3: CASSLGSPINEKLFF
size: .; J: TRBJ2-1; D: TRBD2; V: TRBV7-2; DNA: TGTGCCAGCAGCTTAGCGGGGCTGCGAGCGGGAGGCGGCAATGAGCAGTTCTTC; CDR3: CASSLAGLRAGGGNEQFF
size: .; J: TRBJ2-5; D: .; V: TRBV28; DNA: TGTGCCAGCGCAGGGCTCACGCAAGAGACCCAGTACTTC; CDR3: CASAGLTQETQYF
size: .; J: TRBJ2-5; D: .; V: TRBV21-1; DNA: TGTGCCAGCAGCAAAGCAAGGTCAACTTCTGGGACCCAGTACTTC; CDR3: CASSKARSTSGTQYF
size: few; J: TRBJ2-7; D: TRBD1; V: TRBV18; DNA: TGTGCCAGCTCACCGGGACAGGGAGGCTTCTACGAGCAGTACTTC; CDR3: CASSPGQGGFYEQYF
size: .; J: TRBJ1-1; D: TRBD1; V: TRBV5-1; DNA: TGCGCCAGCAGCTTGGGACAGGGGTGGTTCACTGAAGCTTTCTTT; CDR3: CASSLGQGWFTEAFF
size: .; J: TRBJ2-1; D: .; V: TRBV5-1; DNA: TGCGCCAGCAGAGACAGAACCTACAATGAGCAGTTCTTC; CDR3: CASRDRTYNEQFF
size: few; J: TRBJ2-3; D: .; V: TRBV7-8; DNA: TGTGCCAGCAGCTATATTAATACAGATACGCAGTATTTT; CDR3: CASSYINTDTQYF
size: few; J: TRBJ2-5; D: .; V: TRBV27; DNA: TGTGCCAGCAGTTTACGTGCAGCGTACCAAGAGACCCAGTACTTC; CDR3: CASSLRAAYQETQYF
size: .; J: TRBJ2-7; D: .; V: TRBV5-1; DNA: TGCGCCAGCAGCCTTTGGCCGTTGCCCTCCTACGAGCAGTACTTC; CDR3: CASSLWPLPSYEQYF
size: few; J: TRBJ2-5; D: .; V: TRBV29-1; DNA: TGCAGCGTTGATGGGTTCCAAGAGACCCAGTACTTC; CDR3: CSVDGFQETQYF
size: .; J: TRBJ2-1; D: TRBD2; V: TRBV10-2; DNA: TGCGCCAGCATGGCCGGGACTAGCGGGAACAATGAGCAGTTCTTC; CDR3: CASMAGTSGNNEQFF
size: .; J: TRBJ2-7; D: .; V: TRBV5-5; DNA: TGTGCCAGCAGTATAAAGGGGCACTACGAGCAGTACTTC; CDR3: CASSIKGHYEQYF
size: few; J: TRBJ2-7; D: .; V: TRBV7-9; DNA: TGTGCCAGCAGCTTAGACCCGGGAGCCGGGAACGAGCAGTACTTC; CDR3: CASSLDPGAGNEQYF
size: few; J: TRBJ1-4; D: .; V: TRBV20-1; DNA: TGCAGTGCTAGGCACGTTGGAGGGAATGAAAAACTGTTTTTT; CDR3: CSARHVGGNEKLFF
size: many; J: TRBJ2-5; D: .; V: TRBV5-1; DNA: TGCGCCAGCAGCTTCGGGGTCGGAGAGACCCAGTACTTC; CDR3: CASSFGVGETQYF
size: .; J: TRBJ2-1; D: TRBD2; V: TRBV20-1; DNA: TGCAGTGCTCCTATTCGACTAGCGGGAGAACACAATGAGCAGTTCTTC; CDR3: CSAPIRLAGEHNEQFF
size: .; J: TRBJ2-1; D: .; V: TRBV11-2; DNA: TGTGCCAGCAGCGTACGAGGGGGGACGGCCTCCTACAATGAGCAGTTCTTC; CDR3: CASSVRGGTASYNEQFF